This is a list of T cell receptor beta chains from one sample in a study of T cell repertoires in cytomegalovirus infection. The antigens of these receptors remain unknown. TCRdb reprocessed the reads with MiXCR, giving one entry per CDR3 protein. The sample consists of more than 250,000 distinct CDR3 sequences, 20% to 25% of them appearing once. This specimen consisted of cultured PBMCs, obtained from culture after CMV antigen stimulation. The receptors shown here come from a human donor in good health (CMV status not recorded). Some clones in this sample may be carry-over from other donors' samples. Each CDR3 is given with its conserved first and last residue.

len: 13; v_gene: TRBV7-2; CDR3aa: CASSRGTSDEQFF
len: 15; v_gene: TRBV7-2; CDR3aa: CAGGQGVSGANVLTF
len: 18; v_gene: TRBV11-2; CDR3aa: CASSFKVFWGTNTDTQYF
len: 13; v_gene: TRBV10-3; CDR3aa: CAISGRANYGYTF
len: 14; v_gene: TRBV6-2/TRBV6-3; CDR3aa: CASGGTSASYEQYF
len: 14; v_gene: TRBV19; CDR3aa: CASSVRLAEGIQYF
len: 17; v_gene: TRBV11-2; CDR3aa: CASSDRLAGEVTNTQYF
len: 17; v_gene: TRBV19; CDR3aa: CASSFSGTGYSNQPQHF
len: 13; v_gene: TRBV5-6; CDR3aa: CASSLAGSEPQHF
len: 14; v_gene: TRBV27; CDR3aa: CASSRTGYQETQYF
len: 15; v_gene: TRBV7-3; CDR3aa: CASSFRRGGYNEQFF
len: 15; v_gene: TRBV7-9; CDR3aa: CASSLEAGVFHEQYF
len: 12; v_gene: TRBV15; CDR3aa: CATSRGMNEQFF
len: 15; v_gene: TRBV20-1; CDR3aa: CSARVNGGANSPLHF
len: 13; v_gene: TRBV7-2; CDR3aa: CASSLGYQETQYF
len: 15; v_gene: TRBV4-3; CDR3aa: CASSQDWKANYGYTF
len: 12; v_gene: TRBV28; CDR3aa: CASSDTDYEQYF
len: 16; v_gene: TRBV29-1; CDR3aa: CSVEDLTSGVYNEQFF
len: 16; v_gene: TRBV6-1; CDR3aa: CASSSLTGYGDQPQHF
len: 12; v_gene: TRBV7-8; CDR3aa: CASSYTSTEAFF
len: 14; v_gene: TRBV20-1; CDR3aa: CSARLAGFQETQYF
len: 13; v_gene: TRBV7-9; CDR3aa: CASSPGFPDTQYF
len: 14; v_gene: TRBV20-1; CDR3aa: CSASSGTGNQPQHF
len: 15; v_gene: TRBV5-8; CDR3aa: CASSLALRRANEQFF
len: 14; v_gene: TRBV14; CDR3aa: CASRQTGFYNEQFF
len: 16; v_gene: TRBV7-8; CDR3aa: CASRKTSGVNTGELFF
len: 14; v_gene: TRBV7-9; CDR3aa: CASSLLAGAGELFF
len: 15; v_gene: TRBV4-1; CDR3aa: CASSPYEGRNEKLFF
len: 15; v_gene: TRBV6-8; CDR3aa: CASSYMGAPHGELFF
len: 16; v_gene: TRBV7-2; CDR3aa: CASSPRTLPSTDTQYF
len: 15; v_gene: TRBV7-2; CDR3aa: CASSLWGGANSPLHF
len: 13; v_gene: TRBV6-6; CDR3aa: CASQEGRDQPQHF
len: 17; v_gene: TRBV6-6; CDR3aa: CASSYSRDHQGNQPQHF
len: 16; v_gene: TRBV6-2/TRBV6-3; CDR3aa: CASREGLRAISYEQYF
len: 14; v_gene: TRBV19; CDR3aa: CASSTPDRLNGYTF
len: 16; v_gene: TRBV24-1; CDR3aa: CATSDLQASGDNEQFF
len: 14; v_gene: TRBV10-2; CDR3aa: CASRTSDPTDTQYF
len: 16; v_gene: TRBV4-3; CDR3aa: CASSQRGASDHNEQFF
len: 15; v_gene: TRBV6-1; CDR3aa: CASSEPPRSPYEQYF
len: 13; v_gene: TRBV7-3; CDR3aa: CASSFAGAREQYF
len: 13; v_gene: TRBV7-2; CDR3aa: CASSPNPNYGYTF
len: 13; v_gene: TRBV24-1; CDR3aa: CATSDFGGNEQFF
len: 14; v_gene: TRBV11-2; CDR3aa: CASSFTGESGELFF
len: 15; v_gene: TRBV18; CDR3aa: CASSPSSGLNTEAFF
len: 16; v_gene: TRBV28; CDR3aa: CASTGGSGRGKNIQYF
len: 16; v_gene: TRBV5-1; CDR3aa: CASSSGLPSSYNEQFF
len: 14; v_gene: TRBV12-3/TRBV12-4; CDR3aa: CASTTTGYNEKLFF
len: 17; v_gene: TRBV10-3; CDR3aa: CAISWTSGGFGRNEQFF
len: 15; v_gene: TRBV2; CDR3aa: CASTLDRGRFQPQHF